This T cell receptor beta chain came from a study of CXCR3-negative and CXCR3-positive naive CD8 T cells. The TRB cDNA libraries were prepared by 5' RACE with UMI labels. Using the 5' RACE reads, TCRdb records one entry per CDR3 protein without DNA. In all, the sample yields about 140,000 distinct CDR3 sequences. Comments on this clonotype: Its antigen is unknown.

Researchers sorted about 300,000 cells of each CD8+ T cell subset in triplicate. The CDR3 length is 17 residues. Findings of the study overall: Fresh PBMCs went into most assays, and CXCR3 expression partly declined after cryopreservation. CXCR3-expressing naive cells carried TRB CDR3s more hydrophobic than those of CXCR3-negative naive cells.

The chain links TRBV12-3 or TRBV12-4 to TRBJ2-3; the TRBD2 assignment by TCRdb is unverifiable without DNA. The TCR comes from a human donor in good health. Some clones in this sample may be carry-over from other donors' samples. Sequenced input: naive CXCR3+ CD8+ T cells from blood. Sample subset: CD45RO-CCR7+CD27+CD95- naive CD8+ T cells expressing CXCR3 (TNR3+). CDR3 residues: CARRRVEGHSGKDTQYF.